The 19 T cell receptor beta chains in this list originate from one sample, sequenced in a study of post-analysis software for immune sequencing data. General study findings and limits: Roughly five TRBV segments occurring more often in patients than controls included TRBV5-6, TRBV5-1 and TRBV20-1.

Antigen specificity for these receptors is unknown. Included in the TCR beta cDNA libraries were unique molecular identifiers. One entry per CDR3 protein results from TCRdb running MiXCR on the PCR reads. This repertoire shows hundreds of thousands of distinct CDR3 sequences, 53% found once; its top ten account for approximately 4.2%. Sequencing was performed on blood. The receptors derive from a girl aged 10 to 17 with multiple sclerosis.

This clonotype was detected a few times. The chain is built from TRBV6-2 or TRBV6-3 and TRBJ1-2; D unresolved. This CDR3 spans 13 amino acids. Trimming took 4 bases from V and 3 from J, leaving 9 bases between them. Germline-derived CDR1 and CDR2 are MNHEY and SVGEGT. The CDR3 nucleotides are TGTGCCAGCAGTTCCAACGGAGACTATGGCTACACCTTC. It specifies CASSSNGDYGYTF.

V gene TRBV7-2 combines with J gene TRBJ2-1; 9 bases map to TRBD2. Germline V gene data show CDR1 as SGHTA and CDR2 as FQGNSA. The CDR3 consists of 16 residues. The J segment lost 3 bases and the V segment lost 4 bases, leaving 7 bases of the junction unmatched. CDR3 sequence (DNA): TGTGCCAGCAGCTGGGCGCGGGGGGGTCTCTACAATGAGCAGTTCTTC. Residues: CASSWARGGLYNEQFF.

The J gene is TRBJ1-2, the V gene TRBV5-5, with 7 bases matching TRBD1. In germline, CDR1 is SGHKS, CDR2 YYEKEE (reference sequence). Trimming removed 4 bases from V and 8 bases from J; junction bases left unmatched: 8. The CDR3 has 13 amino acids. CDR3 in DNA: TGTGCCAGCAGCAAGGGGACAGAGGACGGCTACACCTTC. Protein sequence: CASSKGTEDGYTF.

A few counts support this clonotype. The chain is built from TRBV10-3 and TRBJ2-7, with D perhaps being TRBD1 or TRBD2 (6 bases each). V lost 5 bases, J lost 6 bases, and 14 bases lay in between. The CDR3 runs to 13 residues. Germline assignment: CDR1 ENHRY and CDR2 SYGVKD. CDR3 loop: CAISPGGEGEQYF. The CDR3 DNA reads TGTGCCATCAGTCCCGGGGGCGAGGGCGAGCAGTACTTC.

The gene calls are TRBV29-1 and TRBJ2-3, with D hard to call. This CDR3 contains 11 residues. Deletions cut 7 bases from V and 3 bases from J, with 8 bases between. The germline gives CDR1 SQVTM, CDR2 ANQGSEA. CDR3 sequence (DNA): TGCAGCGCCCAAGTGACAGATACGCAGTATTTT. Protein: CSAQVTDTQYF.

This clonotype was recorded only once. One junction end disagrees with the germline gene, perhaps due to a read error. The CDR3 DNA reads as TGTACCAGCTCCACTACCGTTCACAACTATCAAGAGACCCAGTACTTC. Protein: CTSSTTVHNYQETQYF. The chain links TRBV7-6 to TRBJ2-5, with D hard to call. CDR1 SGHVS and CDR2 FNYEAQ come from the germline V gene. CDR3 length equals 16 residues.

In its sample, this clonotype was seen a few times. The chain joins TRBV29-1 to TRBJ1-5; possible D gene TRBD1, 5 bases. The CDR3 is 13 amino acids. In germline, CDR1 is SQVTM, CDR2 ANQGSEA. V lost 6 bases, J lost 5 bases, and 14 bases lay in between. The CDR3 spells CSVRQGIDQPQHF. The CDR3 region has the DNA TGCAGCGTAAGGCAGGGAATAGATCAGCCCCAGCATTTT.

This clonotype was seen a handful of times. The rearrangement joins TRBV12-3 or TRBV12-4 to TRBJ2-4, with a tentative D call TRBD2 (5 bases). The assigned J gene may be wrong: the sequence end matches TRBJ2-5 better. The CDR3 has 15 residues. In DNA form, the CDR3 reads TGTGCCAGCAGTTTTTCGGGGAGAACGAGAGAGACCCAGTACTTC. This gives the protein CASSFSGRTRETQYF.

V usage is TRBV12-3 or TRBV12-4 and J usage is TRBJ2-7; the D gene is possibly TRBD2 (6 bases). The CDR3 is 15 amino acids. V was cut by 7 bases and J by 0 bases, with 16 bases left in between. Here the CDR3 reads CASKPSGGISYEQYF. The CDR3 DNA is TGTGCCAGCAAACCTTCTGGGGGGATCTCCTACGAGCAGTACTTC.

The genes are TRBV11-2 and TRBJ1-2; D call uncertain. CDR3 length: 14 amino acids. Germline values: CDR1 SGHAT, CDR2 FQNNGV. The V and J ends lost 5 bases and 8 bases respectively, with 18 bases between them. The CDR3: CASSPSLGTGGYTF. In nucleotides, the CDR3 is TGTGCCAGCAGCCCCTCGTTGGGTACCGGGGGCTACACCTTC.

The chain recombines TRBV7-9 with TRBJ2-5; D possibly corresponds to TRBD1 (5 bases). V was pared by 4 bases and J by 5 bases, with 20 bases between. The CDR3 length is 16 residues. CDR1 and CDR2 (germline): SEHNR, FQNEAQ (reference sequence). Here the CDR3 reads CASSSLGGRVRETQYF. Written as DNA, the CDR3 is TGTGCCAGCAGCTCCTTGGGTGGCAGGGTGAGGGAGACCCAGTACTTC.

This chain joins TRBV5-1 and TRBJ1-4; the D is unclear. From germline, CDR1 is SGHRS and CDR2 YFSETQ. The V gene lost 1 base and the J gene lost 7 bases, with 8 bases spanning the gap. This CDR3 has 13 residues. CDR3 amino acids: CASSLRWGEKLFF. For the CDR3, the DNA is TGCGCCAGCAGCTTGCGCTGGGGTGAAAAACTGTTTTTT.

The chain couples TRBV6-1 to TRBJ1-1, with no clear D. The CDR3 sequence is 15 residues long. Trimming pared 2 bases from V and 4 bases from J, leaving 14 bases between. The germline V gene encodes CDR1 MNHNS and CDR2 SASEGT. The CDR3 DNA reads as TGTGCCAGCAGTGAATCTATGGTTTTCGGCACTGAAGCTTTCTTT. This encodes CASSESMVFGTEAFF.

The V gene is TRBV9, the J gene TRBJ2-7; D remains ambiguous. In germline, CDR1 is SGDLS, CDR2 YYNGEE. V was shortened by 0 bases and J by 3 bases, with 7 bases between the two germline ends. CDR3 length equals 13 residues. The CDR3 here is CASSVEVGYEQYF. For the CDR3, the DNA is TGTGCCAGCAGCGTAGAGGTGGGCTACGAGCAGTACTTC.

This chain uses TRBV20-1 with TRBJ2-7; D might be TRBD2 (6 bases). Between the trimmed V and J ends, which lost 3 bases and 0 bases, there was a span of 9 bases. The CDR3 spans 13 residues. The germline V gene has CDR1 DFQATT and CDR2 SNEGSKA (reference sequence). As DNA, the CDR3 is TGCAGTGCTAGTGTTAGCGGCTCCTACGAGCAGTACTTC. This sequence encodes CSASVSGSYEQYF.

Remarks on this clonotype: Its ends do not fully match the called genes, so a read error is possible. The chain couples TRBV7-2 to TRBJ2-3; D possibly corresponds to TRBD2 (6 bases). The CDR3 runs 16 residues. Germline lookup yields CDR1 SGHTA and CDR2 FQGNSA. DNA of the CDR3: TGTGCCGGCAGCTTAGCGGCTAGCGTGAGCACAGATACGCAGTATTTT. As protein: CAGSLAASVSTDTQYF.

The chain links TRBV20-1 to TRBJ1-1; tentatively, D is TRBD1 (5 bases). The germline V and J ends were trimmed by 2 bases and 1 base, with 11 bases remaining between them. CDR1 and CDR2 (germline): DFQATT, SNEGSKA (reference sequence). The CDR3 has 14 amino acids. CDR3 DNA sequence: TGCAGTGCTAGACAGGGAAACGCGAACACTGAAGCTTTCTTT. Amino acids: CSARQGNANTEAFF.

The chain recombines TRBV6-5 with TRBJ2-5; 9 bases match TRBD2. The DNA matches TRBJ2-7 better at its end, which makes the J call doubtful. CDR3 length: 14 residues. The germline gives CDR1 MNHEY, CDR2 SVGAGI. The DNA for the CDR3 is TGTGCCAGCAACCCGACTAGCGGTCTCTACGAGCAGTACTTC. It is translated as CASNPTSGLYEQYF.

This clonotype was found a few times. CDR3 region: CSASTDNYEQYF. The DNA of the CDR3 is TGCAGTGCTAGTACGGACAACTACGAGCAGTACTTC. This sequence joins TRBV20-1 and TRBJ2-7; possibly TRBD1 for D (5 bases). Germline-derived CDR1 and CDR2 are DFQATT and SNEGSKA (reference sequence). The CDR3 runs 12 residues. V shed 3 bases and J shed 3 bases, with 9 bases lying between them.